Below are 13 T cell receptor beta chains sequenced from a single sample in a study of shared clonotypes between healthy human individuals. Terminally differentiated effector memory CD45RA+ cells were left out of the naive CD8 fraction, which was CD45RO-negative and positively selected for CCR7. Sequencing was performed with immunoSEQ multiplex PCR; in TCRdb, only in-frame clones are kept and a portion is missing. The sample contains about 2 million clones, roughly 95% of which appear only once. What was sequenced was naive CD8+ T cells sorted from blood. The receptors derive from a man aged 18 to 30 in good health.

V is TRBV6-5 and J is TRBJ1-3, with D possibly matching TRBD1 (5 bases). The CDR3 is 15 residues long. V was shortened by 2 bases and J by 4 bases, with 12 bases between the two germline ends. Germline V gene lookup returns CDR1 MNHEY and CDR2 SVGAGI. The CDR3 region is CASSYDDSQGNTIYF. In nucleotides, the CDR3 is TGTGCCAGCAGTTACGACGACAGCCAGGGAAACACCATATATTTT.

The CDR3 here is CASSEGTLYYEQYF. CDR3 nucleotides: TGTGCCAGCAGCGAGGGGACTCTATACTACGAGCAGTACTTC. The rearrangement uses TRBV6-6 and TRBJ2-7, with TRBD2 as a possible D gene (6 bases). CDR3 length: 14 amino acids. Germline assignment: CDR1 MNHNY and CDR2 SVGAGI (reference sequence). Deletions cut 6 bases from V and 3 bases from J, with 15 bases between.

The count of this clone is one. This chain links TRBV27 with TRBJ1-3; 9 bases fit TRBD1. This CDR3 comprises 14 residues. From germline, CDR1 is MNHEY and CDR2 SMNVEV (reference sequence). V shed 8 bases and J 6 bases; nucleotides not matched to a gene: 8. This CDR3 is CASSDRTGVNTIYF. For the CDR3, the DNA is TGTGCCAGCTCCGACCGGACAGGGGTAAACACCATATATTTT.

This clone is a singleton in its sample. The chain links TRBV2 to TRBJ2-1; D unclear. CDR3 length equals 12 residues. The germline V gene encodes CDR1 SNHLY and CDR2 FYNNEI. V was pared by 8 bases and J by 10 bases, with 15 bases between. This CDR3 reads CASLGPFQEQFF. CDR3 DNA sequence: TGTGCCAGCCTTGGGCCCTTCCAAGAGCAGTTCTTC.

This sequence joins TRBV9 and TRBJ2-7; 8 bases are shared with TRBD1. With V trimmed by 3 bases and J by 0 bases, 5 bases remained unmatched. CDR3 length: 15 residues. The germline V gene encodes CDR1 SGDLS and CDR2 YYNGEE. Written as DNA, the CDR3 is TGTGCCAGCAGCGGGGGGACAGGCGTCTCCTACGAGCAGTACTTC. It encodes CASSGGTGVSYEQYF.

The chain couples TRBV11-2 to TRBJ2-1; 9 nucleotides line up with TRBD2. The germline gives CDR1 SGHAT, CDR2 FQNNGV. V shed 5 bases, J shed 3 bases, and the junction held 5 bases outside the gene matches. This CDR3 has 15 residues. The chain's CDR3 is CASSLRTSDYNEQFF. CDR3 bases: TGTGCCAGCAGCCTTCGGACTAGCGACTACAATGAGCAGTTCTTC.

Comment on this clone: The sample has other DNA sequences that encode this CDR3 too. The chain links TRBV18 to TRBJ2-5; D gene uncertain. From germline, CDR1 is KGHSH and CDR2 LQKENI. Trimming removed 3 bases at V and 5 bases at J, with 4 bases between. The CDR3 extends over 11 amino acids. DNA of the CDR3: TGTGCCAGCTCACCTGGGGAGACCCAGTACTTC. Protein sequence: CASSPGETQYF.

This clone was detected once. This chain uses TRBV13 with TRBJ2-7, with unresolved D. Germline V lookup: CDR1 PRHDT, CDR2 FYEKMQ (reference sequence). Trimming left V 5 bases short and J 3 bases short, with 5 bases between. This CDR3 is built from 11 residues. The CDR3 region has the DNA TGTGCCAGCAGCCATGACTACGAGCAGTACTTC. This sequence encodes CASSHDYEQYF.

This chain joins TRBV5-1 and TRBJ1-1; D is perhaps TRBD1 (5 bases). The ends were cut back, 3 bases at V and 8 bases at J, with 14 bases in the middle. This CDR3 has 13 residues. Germline V gene data show CDR1 as SGHRS and CDR2 as YFSETQ. CDR3 in amino acids: CASSSSGAGEAFF. DNA of the CDR3: TGCGCCAGCAGCTCCTCCGGGGCAGGGGAAGCTTTCTTT.

V is TRBV5-4 and J is TRBJ1-4; D is unresolved. V lost 3 bases, J lost 3 bases, and 12 bases lay in between. Per germline, CDR1 SGHNT and CDR2 YYREEE (reference sequence). The CDR3 is 15 residues long. CDR3 residues: CASSSLTEPNEKLFF. In DNA form, the CDR3 reads TGTGCCAGCAGCTCCTTGACGGAACCTAATGAAAAACTGTTTTTT.

CDR3 bases: TGTGCCAGCAGCGTAGAGGCAGTAAACTATGGCTACACCTTC. Its translation is CASSVEAVNYGYTF. The gene calls are TRBV9 and TRBJ1-2; D uncertain. Germline V gives CDR1 SGDLS, CDR2 YYNGEE. V was clipped by 0 bases and J by 2 bases, with 8 bases between them. CDR3 length equals 14 residues. Complete variable domain (other parts from reference TRBV9 and TRBJ1-2): DSGVTQTPKHLITATGQRVTLRCSPRSGDLSVYWYQQSLDQGLQFLIQYYNGEERAKGNILERFSAQQFPDLHSELNLSSLELGDSALYFCASSVEAVNYGYTFGSGTRLTVV.

This clone was recorded only once. The rearrangement joins TRBV30 to TRBJ1-5; unclear D gene. Germline assignment: CDR1 GTSNPN and CDR2 SVGIG (reference sequence). The V and J ends lost 4 bases and 1 base respectively, with 14 bases between them. The CDR3 runs to 15 residues. The CDR3 protein is CAWNEGLLSNQPQHF. The CDR3 nucleotides read TGTGCCTGGAATGAGGGATTGTTAAGCAATCAGCCCCAGCATTTT.

The chain joins TRBV19 to TRBJ1-5; a weak D match, TRBD1 (6 bases). The CDR3 is 17 residues long. Germline V gene lookup returns CDR1 LNHDA and CDR2 SQIVND (reference sequence). Trimming shortened V by 5 bases and J by 5 bases, and 22 bases separated the two germline ends. The CDR3 is CASSGSGTSVDHQPQHF. The CDR3 DNA sequence: TGTGCCAGTAGTGGATCCGGGACAAGCGTCGACCATCAGCCCCAGCATTTT.